This T cell receptor (beta chain) was sequenced for a study of cytomegalovirus exposure and HLA in healthy donors. Healthy donors of bone marrow made up the group. The CDR3 covers 15 residues. Deletions cut 0 bases from V and 6 bases from J, with 14 bases between. Germline lookup yields CDR1 SGHRS and CDR2 YFSETQ. Primers included in the PCR were 60 Vbeta and 13 Jbeta primers. In the study's own analysis: In a later analysis, of around 83 million unique beta chains, about 12 million appeared in at least two donors. Sequencing used immunoSEQ multiplex PCR; TCRdb keeps in-frame clones, though not all of them. That table supplies the V and J calls and clone size; D and trimming were determined from the DNA. The data contain 150,000 or so clones, approximately 80% of them singletons.

This chain uses TRBV5-1 with TRBJ2-3; TRBD2 might be the D (5 bases). Source material: PBMCs. The receptor was isolated from a woman aged 40 to 50 in good health and CMV-seropositive. The CDR3 bases are TGCGCCAGCAGCTTGGCGGGCGGGCCCGCGGATACGCAGTATTTT. It specifies CASSLAGGPADTQYF. Using reference TRBV5-1 and TRBJ2-3 for the parts outside the CDR3, the full variable domain is KAGVTQTPRYLIKTRGQQVTLSCSPISGHRSVSWYQQTPGQGLQFLFEYFSETQRNKGNFPGRFSGRQFSNSRSEMNVSTLELGDSALYLCASSLAGGPADTQYFGPGTRLTVL.